These 27 T cell receptor beta chains share one sample of origin, sequenced in a study of siplizumab effects on memory and regulatory T cells. TCRdb's copy holds only in-frame clones and misses some; the assay was immunoSEQ multiplex PCR. The table lists around 83,000 clones, 70% to 90% of them singletons, with about 16% in the top ten. Material: CD4+ T cells sorted from blood. These receptors were collected from a human donor in good health.

This CDR3 reads CASSRHSGGTYNEQFF. The CDR3 DNA reads TGCGCCAGCAGCCGTCATAGCGGGGGTACCTACAATGAGCAGTTCTTC. V gene TRBV4-1 combines with J gene TRBJ2-1; 9 positions agree with TRBD2. Germline V gene lookup returns CDR1 MGHRA and CDR2 YSYEKL. V dropped 4 bases and J dropped 2; count of bases not matched to a gene: 6. This CDR3 spans 16 amino acids.

The genes are TRBV28 and TRBJ1-2, with 8 bases lining up with TRBD1. Looked up from germline, CDR1 is MDHEN and CDR2 is SYDVKM. V lost 7 bases to trimming and J lost 2 bases; unmatched junction nucleotides: 6. CDR3 length: 14 residues. CDR3 bases: TGTGCCAGCATTAAGACAGGGGCCAACTATGGCTACACCTTC. Translating it yields CASIKTGANYGYTF.

This chain connects TRBV6-5 to TRBJ1-1; D remains ambiguous. The CDR3 is 13 amino acids. Looked up from germline, CDR1 is MNHEY and CDR2 is SVGAGI. Between the trimmed V and J ends, which lost 6 bases and 7 bases, there was a span of 15 bases. CDR3 amino acids: CASRRPTESEAFF. CDR3 DNA sequence: TGTGCCAGCAGAAGGCCTACGGAGAGTGAAGCTTTCTTT.

This clone was recorded once. The V and J genes are TRBV5-1 and TRBJ2-2; TRBD2 might be the D (6 bases). The V end lost 0 bases, the J end lost 7 bases, and 19 bases lay between the germline ends. The CDR3 consists of 17 residues. Looked up from germline, CDR1 is SGHRS and CDR2 is YFSETQ. This CDR3 reads CASSLVGAGSTYGELFF. The CDR3 nucleotides are TGCGCCAGCAGCTTGGTTGGGGCGGGATCAACTTACGGGGAGCTGTTTTTT.

The chain couples TRBV7-6 to TRBJ2-1, with TRBD1 matching over 7 bases. Germline V lookup: CDR1 SGHVS, CDR2 FNYEAQ. CDR3 size: 14 residues. V was pared by 6 bases and J by 9 bases, with 11 bases of the junction left unmatched. In DNA, the CDR3 is TGTGCCAGCAGTTCTCGGGACAGAAGGAGTGAGCAGTTCTTC. It codes for CASSSRDRRSEQFF.

V and J are TRBV18 and TRBJ2-5; TRBD2 agrees at 12 bases. J gave up 4 bases and V 4 bases, and 7 bases lay outside the gene matches. CDR1 and CDR2 from the germline V gene are KGHSH and LQKENI. There are 16 residues in the CDR3. The CDR3 DNA sequence: TGTGCCAGCTCACGCGATCCGGGACTAGCGGGAGAGACCCAGTACTTC. Protein sequence: CASSRDPGLAGETQYF.

This rearrangement joins TRBV10-3 to TRBJ2-1; 9 bases line up with TRBD2. There are 14 residues in the CDR3. In germline, CDR1 is ENHRY, CDR2 SYGVKD. The V segment lost 5 bases and the J segment 6 bases; nucleotides outside the gene matches: 5. The CDR3 nucleotides are TGTGCCATCAGTTCCGGGACTAGCATCAATGAGCAGTTCTTC. Translation gives CAISSGTSINEQFF.

A note on this clone: At one end the junction does not follow the germline gene, possibly because of a read error. The V gene is TRBV7-7, the J gene TRBJ2-7, with D perhaps matching TRBD2 (5 bases). The CDR3 is made up of 13 amino acids. Germline V CDR1 and CDR2: SSHAT, FNYEAQ (reference sequence). CDR3 sequence: CASSLALQYEQYF. Written as DNA, the CDR3 is TGTGCTAGCAGCTTAGCGTTACAGTACGAGCAGTACTTC.

This clone was seen a single time. The rearrangement joins TRBV29-1 to TRBJ2-1; possible D gene TRBD2, 6 bases. This CDR3 contains 16 residues. Trimming cost V 4 bases and J 0 bases, with 16 bases left between them. Germline values: CDR1 SQVTM, CDR2 ANQGSEA. The CDR3 DNA is TGCAGCGTTGGGCGGGGTAGCGCCAGCTCCTACAATGAGCAGTTCTTC. Protein: CSVGRGSASSYNEQFF.

This rearrangement joins TRBV29-1 to TRBJ2-5, with 8 bases that match TRBD1. V dropped 8 bases and J dropped 5; count of bases not matched to a gene: 16. The CDR3 consists of 15 residues. The germline V gene has CDR1 SQVTM and CDR2 ANQGSEA. The CDR3: CSSRDRPSMMETQYF. CDR3 DNA sequence: TGCAGCAGCCGGGACAGGCCCTCTATGATGGAGACCCAGTACTTC.

The CDR3: CASSPGGQGGDTIYF. Written as DNA, the CDR3 is TGCGCCAGCAGCCCGGGAGGACAGGGCGGGGACACCATATATTTT. This chain links TRBV5-1 with TRBJ1-3; 8 bases map to TRBD1. The V segment lost 4 bases and the J segment 8 bases; nucleotides outside the gene matches: 11. Germline assignment: CDR1 SGHRS and CDR2 YFSETQ. The CDR3 runs 15 residues.

The chain combines TRBV10-3 with TRBJ1-1, with D perhaps TRBD1 (6 bases). Germline V gene data show CDR1 as ENHRY and CDR2 as SYGVKD. Trimming removed 3 bases from V and 1 base from J, with 12 bases in between. The CDR3 is made up of 15 amino acids. The chain's CDR3 is CAISDLDRRNTEAFF. The CDR3 DNA reads as TGTGCCATCAGTGACCTTGACAGGAGGAACACTGAAGCTTTCTTT.

The chain combines TRBV6-5 with TRBJ1-2, with D uncertain. The CDR3 is 16 amino acids. Trimming left V 3 bases short and J 4 bases short, with 18 bases between. CDR1 is MNHEY and CDR2 is SVGAGI in the germline V gene. CDR3 in amino acids: CASSYRQRHQIYGYTF. The CDR3 DNA sequence: TGTGCCAGCAGTTATCGGCAGCGCCACCAGATCTATGGCTACACCTTC.

V usage is TRBV7-3 and J usage is TRBJ2-2, with 9 bases matching TRBD2. V lost 5 bases, J lost 6 bases, and 4 bases stayed unmatched. The CDR3 is made up of 14 amino acids. CDR1 is SGHTA, CDR2 FQGTGA, per germline. This chain's CDR3 is CASSPSGTSGELFF. CDR3 DNA sequence: TGTGCCAGCAGCCCTAGCGGGACCTCCGGGGAGCTGTTTTTT.

This clone was picked up a small number of times. The chain uses TRBV2 and TRBJ2-3; unclear D gene. CDR1 is SNHLY, CDR2 FYNNEI, per germline. The CDR3 runs to 14 residues. V lost 3 bases, J lost 2 bases, and 9 bases lay in between. The CDR3 protein is CASSEARSTDTQYF. CDR3 in DNA: TGTGCCAGCAGTGAGGCGCGGTCCACAGATACGCAGTATTTT.

V usage is TRBV11-3 and J usage is TRBJ2-1; a possible D gene is TRBD2 (5 bases). V shed 1 base and J shed 16 bases, with 17 bases lying between them. Germline CDR1 is SGHNT and CDR2 is YENEEA. The CDR3 length is 13 residues. CDR3 DNA sequence: TGTGCCAGCAGCTTAGTAACCGCAGCGGTAGTCTTCTTC. Amino acid sequence: CASSLVTAAVVFF.

This chain connects TRBV9 to TRBJ2-5; D may be TRBD2 (7 bases). The germline V gene encodes CDR1 SGDLS and CDR2 YYNGEE. CDR3 length: 15 residues. The germline V and J ends were trimmed by 5 bases and 1 base, with 15 bases remaining between them. CDR3 nucleotide sequence: TGTGCCAGCAGTGGAGGGGGGAGGGCCCAAGAGACCCAGTACTTC. It translates to CASSGGGRAQETQYF. The complete variable domain, with remaining parts taken from reference TRBV9 and TRBJ2-5, reads DSGVTQTPKHLITATGQRVTLRCSPRSGDLSVYWYQQSLDQGLQFLIQYYNGEERAKGNILERFSAQQFPDLHSELNLSSLELGDSALYFCASSGGGRAQETQYFGPGTRLLVL.

The chain joins TRBV30 to TRBJ2-4, with D uncertain. Per germline, CDR1 GTSNPN and CDR2 SVGIG (reference sequence). Trimming took off 4 bases at V and 0 bases at J, with 10 bases between the two ends. This CDR3 has 14 amino acids. The CDR3 here is CAWTSGLAKNIQYF. DNA for the CDR3: TGTGCCTGGACCTCGGGTCTAGCCAAAAACATTCAGTACTTC.

V gene TRBV10-3 combines with J gene TRBJ1-5, with 10 nucleotides matching TRBD1. The V and J ends lost 2 bases and 7 bases, in that order; junction bases with no gene match: 8. The CDR3 is 16 residues long. In germline, CDR1 is ENHRY, CDR2 SYGVKD. The CDR3 DNA sequence: TGTGCCATCAGTGAGAGTGGGACAGGGGTAGGGCAGCCCCAGCATTTT. This sequence encodes CAISESGTGVGQPQHF.

The chain links TRBV27 to TRBJ1-1; D unresolved. With 4 bases removed from V and 0 bases from J, the gap between germline ends came to 12 bases. Germline CDR1 and CDR2: MNHEY and SMNVEV (reference sequence). The length of the CDR3 is 15 residues. As DNA, the CDR3 is TGTGCCAGCAGTTCCCCGGCATCTCTGAACACTGAAGCTTTCTTT. It yields the protein CASSSPASLNTEAFF.

This clone has more than one count but fewer than ten. The chain combines TRBV30 with TRBJ1-5; D gene uncertain. The CDR3 is made up of 13 amino acids. V was shortened by 4 bases and J by 1 base, with 8 bases between the two germline ends. In germline, CDR1 is GTSNPN, CDR2 SVGIG (reference sequence). DNA of the CDR3: TGTGCCTGGACAGGAGGAAGCAATCAGCCCCAGCATTTT. It specifies CAWTGGSNQPQHF.

The CDR3 region is CASSEDHWVTGTEAFF. The CDR3 bases are TGTGCCAGCAGTGAAGACCACTGGGTGACCGGCACTGAAGCTTTCTTT. The rearrangement joins TRBV6-1 to TRBJ1-1; D remains ambiguous. V shed 1 base and J shed 4 bases, with 16 bases lying between them. Germline-derived CDR1 and CDR2 are MNHNS and SASEGT. The CDR3 is 16 residues long.

Remarks on this clone: Other DNA sequences in the sample encode the same CDR3. V and J are TRBV15 and TRBJ2-7; D might be TRBD1 (5 bases). The CDR3 spans 14 residues. CDR1 is LNHNV, CDR2 YYDKDF, per germline (reference sequence). Trimming took off 0 bases at V and 3 bases at J, with 9 bases between the two ends. This CDR3 reads CATSRDRASYEQYF. The CDR3 nucleotides are TGTGCCACCAGCAGAGACAGGGCAAGCTACGAGCAGTACTTC.

This clone has just one count. The chain joins TRBV18 to TRBJ2-1, with 9 nucleotides matching TRBD1. V lost 4 bases to trimming and J lost 6 bases; unmatched junction nucleotides: 13. This CDR3 spans 17 amino acids. Germline V lookup: CDR1 KGHSH, CDR2 LQKENI. The CDR3 sequence is CASSRPTGGASTNEQFF. The CDR3 DNA reads as TGTGCCAGCTCACGTCCTACAGGGGGCGCTTCCACCAATGAGCAGTTCTTC. Combining the CDR3 with reference TRBV18 and TRBJ2-1 gives the whole variable domain NAGVMQNPRHLVRRRGQEARLRCSPMKGHSHVYWYRQLPEEGLKFMVYLQKENIIDESGMPKERFSAEFPKEGPSILRIQQVVRGDSAAYFCASSRPTGGASTNEQFFGPGTRLTVL.

V usage is TRBV6-5 and J usage is TRBJ2-7, with D unclear. Looked up from germline, CDR1 is MNHEY and CDR2 is SVGAGI. CDR3 length equals 14 residues. Trimming left V 0 bases short and J 2 bases short, with 8 bases between. CDR3: CASSYSTVTYEQYF. The CDR3 DNA is TGTGCCAGCAGTTACTCGACTGTTACCTACGAGCAGTACTTC.

This clone was seen a single time. This chain uses TRBV28 with TRBJ1-2; 8 bases are shared with TRBD1. The CDR3 sequence is 14 residues long. In germline, CDR1 is MDHEN, CDR2 SYDVKM. With V trimmed by 5 bases and J by 8 bases, 10 bases remained unmatched. The CDR3 coding sequence is TGTGCCAGCAGTGCCCGGACAGGGATGGGAGGCTACACCTTC. It codes for CASSARTGMGGYTF.

This chain connects TRBV10-3 to TRBJ1-1; D unresolved. The germline V gene encodes CDR1 ENHRY and CDR2 SYGVKD. With 10 bases removed from V and 2 bases from J, the gap between germline ends came to 14 bases. The CDR3 is 13 amino acids. The DNA of the CDR3 is TGTGCCACCAAACCATCAGAAAACACTGAAGCTTTCTTT. Protein product: CATKPSENTEAFF.